This T cell receptor beta chain comes out of a study of cytomegalovirus exposure and HLA in healthy donors. On the study more broadly: In a previous analysis, about 100 million unique TCR beta sequences were found from 150 million to 200 million T cells. General study points: In a later analysis, TCR association rates varied by HLA locus: DRB1 most, HLA-C fewest. A few of the chains that were CMV-associated were confirmed in vitro to be specific for CMV antigens.

Amplification used 60 Vbeta primers and 13 Jbeta primers. Assay used: immunoSEQ multiplex PCR; TCRdb lists only in-frame clones, some missing. The data contain about 140,000 clones, 70% to 80% of them singletons. The CDR3 has 16 amino acids. Germline assignment: CDR1 GTSNPN and CDR2 SVGIG (reference sequence). V lost 3 bases, J lost 9 bases, and 27 bases lay in between. In regard to this clone: The antigen remains unidentified.

The sequenced sample consisted of PBMCs. The chain employs TRBV30 and TRBJ2-7, with D possibly TRBD2 on 5 matching bases. The receptor's source is a man under 40 in good health and CMV-seronegative. CDR3: CAWSPIKGLIYEGQYF. The CDR3 region has the DNA TGTGCCTGGAGCCCGATAAAGGGCCTCATATACGAGGGGCAGTACTTC.